This entry features one T cell receptor (beta chain) sequence. What it binds is unknown. The PCR ran on 60 Vbeta and 13 Jbeta primers. Measured with immunoSEQ multiplex PCR; TCRdb has only the in-frame clones, and not every one. The sample lists about 98,000 clones, 75% to 85% occurring once. The data were taken from a study of cytomegalovirus exposure and HLA in healthy donors. Between the trimmed V and J ends, which lost 6 bases and 7 bases, there was a span of 13 bases. Germline CDR1 MNHEY, CDR2 SMNVEV (reference sequence). CDR3 length equals 13 residues. General study points: There was a cluster of highly shared sequence variants that was likely a sequencing artifact. A later look showed TCR association rates differing by HLA locus, highest for DRB1 and lowest for HLA-C. TCR beta sequences numbering 15,000 to 20,000 were associated with HLA alleles at 0.05 false discovery rate in a later analysis.

The clonotype comes from a man younger than 30 in good health and CMV-seropositive. Sequencing input: PBMCs. The V gene is TRBV27, the J gene TRBJ2-4, with a tentative D call TRBD2 (5 bases). The CDR3 here is CASRPLWENIQYF. The CDR3 coding sequence is TGTGCCAGCAGACCCCTTTGGGAGAACATTCAGTACTTC.